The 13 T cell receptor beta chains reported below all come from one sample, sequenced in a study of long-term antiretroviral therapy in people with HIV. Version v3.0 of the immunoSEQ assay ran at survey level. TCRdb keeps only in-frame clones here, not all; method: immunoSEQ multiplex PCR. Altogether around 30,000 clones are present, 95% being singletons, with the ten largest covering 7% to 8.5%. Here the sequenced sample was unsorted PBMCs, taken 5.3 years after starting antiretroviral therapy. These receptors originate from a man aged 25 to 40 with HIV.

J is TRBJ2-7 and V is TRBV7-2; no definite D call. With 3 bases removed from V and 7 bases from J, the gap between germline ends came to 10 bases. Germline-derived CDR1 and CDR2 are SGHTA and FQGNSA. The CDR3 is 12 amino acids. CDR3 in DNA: TGTGCCAGCAGCTTGGGTTTGTGGGAGCAGTACTTC. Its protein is CASSLGLWEQYF. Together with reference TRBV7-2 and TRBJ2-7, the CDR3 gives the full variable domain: GAGVSQSPSNKVTEKGKDVELRCDPISGHTALYWYRQSLGQGLEFLIYFQGNSAPDKSGLPSDRFSAERTGGSVSTLTIQRTQQEDSAVYLCASSLGLWEQYFGPGTRLTVT.

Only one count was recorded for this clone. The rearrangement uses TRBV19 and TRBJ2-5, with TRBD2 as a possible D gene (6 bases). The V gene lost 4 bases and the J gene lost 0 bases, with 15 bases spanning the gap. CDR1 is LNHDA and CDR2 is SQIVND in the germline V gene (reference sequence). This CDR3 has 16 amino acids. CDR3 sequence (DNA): TGTGCCAGTAGTACCGAGTGGGCGGGGTACCAAGAGACCCAGTACTTC. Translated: CASSTEWAGYQETQYF. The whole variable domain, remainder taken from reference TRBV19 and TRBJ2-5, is DGGITQSPKYLFRKEGQNVTLSCEQNLNHDAMYWYRQDPGQGLRLIYYSQIVNDFQKGDIAEGYSVSREKKESFPLTVTSAQKNPTAFYLCASSTEWAGYQETQYFGPGTRLLVL.

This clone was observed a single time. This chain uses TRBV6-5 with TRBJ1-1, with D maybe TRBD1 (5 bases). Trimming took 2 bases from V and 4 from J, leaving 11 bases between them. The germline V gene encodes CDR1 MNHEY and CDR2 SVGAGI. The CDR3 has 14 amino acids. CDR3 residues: CASSYADRTTEAFF. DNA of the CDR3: TGTGCCAGCAGTTACGCAGACAGAACCACTGAAGCTTTCTTT.

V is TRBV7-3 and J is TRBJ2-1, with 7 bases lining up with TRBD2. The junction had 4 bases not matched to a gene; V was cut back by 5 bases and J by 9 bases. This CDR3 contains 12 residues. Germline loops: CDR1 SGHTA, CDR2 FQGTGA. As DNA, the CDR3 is TGTGCCAGCAGCCAATGGGGGGGTGAGCAGTTCTTC. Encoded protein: CASSQWGGEQFF.

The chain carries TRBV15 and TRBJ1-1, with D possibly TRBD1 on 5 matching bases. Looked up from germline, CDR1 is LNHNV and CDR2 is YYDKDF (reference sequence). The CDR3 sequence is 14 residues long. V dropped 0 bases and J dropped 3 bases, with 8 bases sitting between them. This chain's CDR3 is CATSRDPGDTEAFF. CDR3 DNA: TGTGCCACCAGCAGAGATCCGGGGGACACTGAAGCTTTCTTT. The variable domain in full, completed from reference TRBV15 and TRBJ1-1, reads DAMVIQNPRYQVTQFGKPVTLSCSQTLNHNVMYWYQQKSSQAPKLLFHYYDKDFNNEADTPDNFQSRRPNTSFCFLDIRSPGLGDTAMYLCATSRDPGDTEAFFGQGTRLTVV.

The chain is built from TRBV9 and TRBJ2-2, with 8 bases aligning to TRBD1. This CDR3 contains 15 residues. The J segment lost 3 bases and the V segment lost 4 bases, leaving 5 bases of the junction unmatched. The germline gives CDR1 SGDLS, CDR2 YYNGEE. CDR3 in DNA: TGTGCCAGCAGCCGGGGACAGGCGTACACCGGGGAGCTGTTTTTT. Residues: CASSRGQAYTGELFF.

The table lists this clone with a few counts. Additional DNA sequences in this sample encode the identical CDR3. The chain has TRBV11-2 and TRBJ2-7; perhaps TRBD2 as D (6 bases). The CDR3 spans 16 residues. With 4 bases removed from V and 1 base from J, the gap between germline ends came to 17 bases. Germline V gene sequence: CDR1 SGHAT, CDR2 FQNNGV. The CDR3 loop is CASSSIPQRVSYEQYF. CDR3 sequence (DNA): TGTGCCAGCAGCTCTATCCCCCAGCGGGTATCCTACGAGCAGTACTTC.

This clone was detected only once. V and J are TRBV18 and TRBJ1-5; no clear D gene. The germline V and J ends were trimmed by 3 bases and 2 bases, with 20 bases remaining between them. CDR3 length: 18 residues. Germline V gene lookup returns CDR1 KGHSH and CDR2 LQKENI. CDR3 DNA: TGTGCCAGCTCACCTGGGTGGTCGAAAGGGAGCGGCAATCAGCCCCAGCATTTT. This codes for CASSPGWSKGSGNQPQHF.

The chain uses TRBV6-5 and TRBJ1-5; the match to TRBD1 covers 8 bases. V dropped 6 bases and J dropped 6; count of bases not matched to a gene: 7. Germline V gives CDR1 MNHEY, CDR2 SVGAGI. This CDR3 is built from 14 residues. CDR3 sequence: CASSRGLVFQPQHF. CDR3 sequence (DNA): TGTGCCAGCAGCAGGGGGCTCGTTTTTCAGCCCCAGCATTTT.

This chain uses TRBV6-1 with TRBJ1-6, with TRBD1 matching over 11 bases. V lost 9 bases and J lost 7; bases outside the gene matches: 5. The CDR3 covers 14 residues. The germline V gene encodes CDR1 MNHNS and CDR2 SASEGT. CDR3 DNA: TGTGCCAGTGGGACAGGGGGTATCAATTCACCCCTCCACTTT. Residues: CASGTGGINSPLHF.

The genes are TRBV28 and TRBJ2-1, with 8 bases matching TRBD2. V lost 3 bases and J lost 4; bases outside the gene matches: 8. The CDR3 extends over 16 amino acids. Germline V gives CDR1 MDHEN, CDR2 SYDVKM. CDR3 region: CASSFLGGRKYNEQFF. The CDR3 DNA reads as TGTGCCAGCAGTTTCCTCGGCGGGAGGAAGTACAATGAGCAGTTCTTC.

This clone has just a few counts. CDR3 nucleotides: TGTGCCAGCAGCTCCCACAGGACGGCCTTCTTGGGAAACACCATATATTTT. Encoded protein: CASSSHRTAFLGNTIYF. The chain employs TRBV7-9 and TRBJ1-3, with a possible D match to TRBD1 (5 bases). Per the germline V gene, CDR1 is SEHNR and CDR2 is FQNEAQ (reference sequence). The ends were cut back, 4 bases at V and 4 bases at J, with 20 bases in the middle. CDR3 length equals 17 residues.

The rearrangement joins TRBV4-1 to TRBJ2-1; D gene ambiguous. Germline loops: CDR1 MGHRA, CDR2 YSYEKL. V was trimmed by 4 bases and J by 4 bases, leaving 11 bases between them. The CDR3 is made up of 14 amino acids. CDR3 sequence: CASSPGARYNEQFF. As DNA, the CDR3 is TGCGCCAGCAGCCCAGGAGCTCGGTACAATGAGCAGTTCTTC.